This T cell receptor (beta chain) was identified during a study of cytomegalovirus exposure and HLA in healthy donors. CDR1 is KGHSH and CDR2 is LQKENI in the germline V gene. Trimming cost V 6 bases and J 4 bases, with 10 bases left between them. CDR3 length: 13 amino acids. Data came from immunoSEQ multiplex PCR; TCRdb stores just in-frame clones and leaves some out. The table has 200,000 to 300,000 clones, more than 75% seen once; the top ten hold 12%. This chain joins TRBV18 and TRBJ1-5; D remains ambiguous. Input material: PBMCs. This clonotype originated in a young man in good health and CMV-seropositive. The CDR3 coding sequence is TGTGCCAGCTCGCCCCATAATAATCAGCCCCAGCATTTT. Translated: CASSPHNNQPQHF.